The source of this T cell receptor (beta chain) is a study of shared clonotypes between healthy human individuals (TCRdb year 2020). As for the study more broadly: The cohort comprised a couple of women and a few men aged 18 to 49 years. To increase sequencing depth and limit assay-specific biases, different laboratories used diverse techniques to prepare libraries and sequence TCR repertoires. For each donor, CD4 naive and CD4 memory were each given three plates, CD8 naive was given two plates, and CD8 memory was given one plate. Between about 0.9 and 9 billion PBMCs per donor were obtained by leukapheresis. To estimate repertoire size and how much clonotypes are shared between individuals, the study performed deep sequencing of blood TCR repertoires from roughly five healthy adults.

Points the paper makes about the study in general: Because the study included a small number of donors, the genetic and exposure-history diversity represented was limited. Clonotypes shared by all four sorted-subset donors showed higher generation probabilities than non-shared clonotypes. When a handful of donors were compared, the shared fraction of clonotypes was about 5.4% for naive CD4, around 4% for naive CD8, 2.3% for memory CD4, and about 0.36% for memory CD8. Even with the large sequencing depth, rarefaction of the sorted-subset datasets indicated that sequencing was incomplete. Sampling was restricted to blood, and TCR repertoires in tissue are likely to differ from TCR repertoires in blood. Larger estimated clonotype richness was generally found for naive subsets than for memory subsets. Pairwise subsampling led to the expectation that sequencing depth would affect the degree of clonotype sharing among donors.

A remark on this clone: Its antigen target is currently unknown. Base qualities are not at hand, and no much larger clone is one base apart.

TCR CDR3 regions were amplified from genomic DNA by multiplex PCR using the deep immunoSEQ assay. Extracted genomic DNA from each cell subset was spread evenly across all wells of several immunoSEQ 96-well plates, with each plate serving as a replicate. For sorted subsets, each replicate PCR was loaded with 200 to 250 ng genomic DNA, equivalent to approximately 27,000 T cell genomes. Purified libraries were measured with a Qubit 3.0 fluorometer, size-checked on a Bioanalyzer 2100, and measured again with the KAPA Library Quantification kit. Every immunoSEQ 96-well plate was sequenced on a separate single-read 150-cycle Illumina NextSeq 550 flow cell. As for the original processing: The immunoSEQ output contained only junctional sequences without quality scores, so filtering could not match that applied to full-length reads. To assign V/J genes and CDR3, sequences were annotated against IMGT germline references using PyIR, a Python wrapper for IgBLAST v1.9. Any read was removed if the V/J assignment was weak (E-value above 1e-6), the CDR3 was missing, or the read contained stop codons, out-of-frame junctions, or ambiguous translated residues. V3J clonotypes were defined as sequences sharing an identical inferred V gene, J gene, and CDR3 amino acid sequence. Percentage overlap between repertoires was computed as shared unique clonotypes divided by the size of the smaller repertoire. Three approaches were used to assess repertoire richness: RTK rarefaction, the Chao1 estimator, and Recon v2.1 estimates of unobserved clonotypes. For all TCRbeta clonotypes obtained by the gDNA method from a handful of donors, generation probabilities were computed with OLGA. Here the immuneACCESS table is served through TCRdb, limited to in-frame sequences with V and J called. Missing clones are a known gap in these copies; in checked studies unresolved V genes cover under half, and the rest lacks a known reason. V and J calls and clone size come straight from that table; D and trimming were deduced from the DNA. For this sample there are 950,000 to 1,100,000 clones; around 74% appear just once. 1.2% to 1.5% of the sample lies in the top ten.

The donors were healthy, HIV-negative adults who had no recently reported acute infections or vaccinations. Every donor was a Caucasian adult living in Nashville, Tennessee, USA. CD4+ T cells were enriched by magnetic negative selection; naive cells were then positively selected on CD45RA, and the negative fraction formed the memory subset. Blood was collected by leukapheresis, and PBMCs were isolated by Ficoll-Histopaque density gradient centrifugation and then cryopreserved in liquid nitrogen vapor phase. Purity and quantity of every magnetically sorted T cell population were checked by analytical flow cytometry. Genomic DNA was isolated from each sorted fraction and quantified by UV absorbance on a Nanodrop 2000c. Trimming takes 0 bases from V and 5 bases from J, and the germline ends sit 13 bases apart. The CDR3 measures 15 amino acids from cysteine to phenylalanine. CDR3 DNA only is kept here, 45 bases in frame from base 1. CDR1 and CDR2, per the germline V gene, are SGHAT and FQNNGV.

Recombination connected TRBV11-2 to TRBJ1-2; no D segment can be confidently identified. This receptor was obtained from a man between 18 and 29 years old in good health. Sequencing was performed on memory CD4+ T cells sorted from blood. The cell subset or site label on this specimen signifies: CD45RA-negative fraction. For the CDR3, the sequence is CASSLDPRLRYGYTF. The nucleotide sequence reads as follows: TGTGCCAGCAGCTTAGATCCTAGGCTTCGTTATGGCTACACCTTC.